This T cell receptor (beta chain) was captured in a study of T cells after yellow fever vaccination. Points from the study as a whole: Although most clonotypes did not, a small share appeared in both CD4 and CD8 compartments.

This clonotype was detected only a few times. Its antigen remains unidentified. MiXCR was run by TCRdb on the 5' RACE reads, yielding one entry per CDR3 protein. Here the sample spans about 400,000 distinct CDR3 sequences, more than 9% being singletons. From germline, CDR1 is SGHNT and CDR2 YYREEE (reference sequence). The trim removed 6 bases at V and 10 bases at J, leaving 10 bases unmatched. The CDR3 has 14 residues. This TCR was sampled from a man younger than 35 who received the YFV17D yellow fever vaccine. The source material was PBMCs, sampled on the day of the first yellow fever vaccination. The rearrangement joins TRBV5-4 to TRBJ2-1, with 10 bases that match TRBD2. CDR3 residues: CASTFTSGAVEQFF. CDR3 nucleotide sequence: TGTGCCAGCACCTTTACTAGCGGGGCAGTCGAGCAGTTCTTC.